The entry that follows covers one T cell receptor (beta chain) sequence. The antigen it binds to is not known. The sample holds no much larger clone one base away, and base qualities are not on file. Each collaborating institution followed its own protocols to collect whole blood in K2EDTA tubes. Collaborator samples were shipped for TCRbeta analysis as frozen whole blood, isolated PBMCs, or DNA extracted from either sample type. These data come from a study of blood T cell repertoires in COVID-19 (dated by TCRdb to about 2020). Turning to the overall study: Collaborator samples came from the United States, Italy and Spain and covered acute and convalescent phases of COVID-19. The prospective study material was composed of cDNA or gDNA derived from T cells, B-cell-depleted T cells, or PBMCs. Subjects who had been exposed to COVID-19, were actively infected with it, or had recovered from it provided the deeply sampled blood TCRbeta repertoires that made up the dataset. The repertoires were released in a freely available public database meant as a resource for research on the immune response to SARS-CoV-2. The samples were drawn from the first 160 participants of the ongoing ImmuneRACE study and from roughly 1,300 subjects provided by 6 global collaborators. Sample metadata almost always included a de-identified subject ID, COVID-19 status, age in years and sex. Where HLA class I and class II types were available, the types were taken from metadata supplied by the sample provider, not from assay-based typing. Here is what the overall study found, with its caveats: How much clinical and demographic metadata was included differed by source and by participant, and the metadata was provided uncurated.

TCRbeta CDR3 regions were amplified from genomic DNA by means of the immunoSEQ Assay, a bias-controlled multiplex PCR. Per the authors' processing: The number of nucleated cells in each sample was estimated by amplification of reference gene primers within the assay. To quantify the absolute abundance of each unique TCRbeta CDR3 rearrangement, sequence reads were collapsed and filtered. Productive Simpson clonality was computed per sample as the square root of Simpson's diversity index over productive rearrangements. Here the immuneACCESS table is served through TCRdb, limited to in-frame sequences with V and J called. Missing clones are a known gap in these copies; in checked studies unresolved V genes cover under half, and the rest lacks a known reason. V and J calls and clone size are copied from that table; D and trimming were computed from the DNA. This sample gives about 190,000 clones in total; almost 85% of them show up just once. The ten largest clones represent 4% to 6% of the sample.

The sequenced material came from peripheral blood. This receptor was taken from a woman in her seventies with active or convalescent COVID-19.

The CDR3 corresponds to CASSPHGTSGEQYF. The sequenced DNA is TGTGCCAGCTCACCCCACGGGACTAGCGGAGAGCAGTACTTC. The chain links TRBV18 with TRBJ2-7, with 11 bases aligning to TRBD2. From the cysteine up to the phenylalanine, the CDR3 has a length of 14 residues. The DNA shown is the 42-base CDR3, in frame from base 1. V ends up 3 bases short and J 7 bases short, with an unmatched junction base count of 5. The germline V gene supplies CDR1 KGHSH and CDR2 LQKENI.